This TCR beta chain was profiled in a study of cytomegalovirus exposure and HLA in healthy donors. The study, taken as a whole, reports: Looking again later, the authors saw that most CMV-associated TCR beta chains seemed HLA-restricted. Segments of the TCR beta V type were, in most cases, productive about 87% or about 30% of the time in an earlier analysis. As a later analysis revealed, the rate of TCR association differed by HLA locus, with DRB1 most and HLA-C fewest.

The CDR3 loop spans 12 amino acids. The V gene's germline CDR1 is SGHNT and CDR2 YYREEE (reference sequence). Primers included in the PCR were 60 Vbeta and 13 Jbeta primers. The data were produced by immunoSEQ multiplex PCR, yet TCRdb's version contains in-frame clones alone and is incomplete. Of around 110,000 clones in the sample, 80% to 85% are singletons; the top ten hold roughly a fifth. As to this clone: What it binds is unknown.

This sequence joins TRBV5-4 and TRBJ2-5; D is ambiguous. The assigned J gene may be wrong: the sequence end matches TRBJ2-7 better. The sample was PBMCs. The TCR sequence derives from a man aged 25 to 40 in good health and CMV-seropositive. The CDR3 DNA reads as TGTGCCAGCAGCTTGTACAGTGACGAGCAGTACTTC. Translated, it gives CASSLYSDEQYF.